This T cell receptor (beta chain) was found in a study of response to subunit inactivated influenza vaccine. The CDR3 runs 16 residues. Germline V CDR1 and CDR2: DFQATT, SNEGSKA (reference sequence). One entry per CDR3 protein results from TCRdb running MiXCR on the RT-PCR reads. The table lists 450,000 to 600,000 distinct CDR3 sequences, less than 10% of them singletons. As to this clonotype: What it binds is unknown. The junction departs from germline at one end; a sequencing error may be responsible.

Study-wide findings and caveats: The study's authors posited that every seasonal influenza vaccination enlists few new T cells.

The source material was PBMCs from blood, sampled around 25 months after vaccination. The source is a man in his fifties or sixties who received an inactivated influenza vaccine. This chain connects TRBV20-1 to TRBJ2-2; TRBD2 matches 11 bases. The CDR3 nucleotides are TGCAGTGCCAGAGGGACTAGCGGATTTAACACCGGGGAGCTGTTTTTT. It encodes CSARGTSGFNTGELFF.